This T cell receptor beta chain was profiled in a study of T-cell reconstitution after alpha-beta-depleted transplantation in children. Whole-study findings and limits: The origin of alpha-beta T cells about two months after transplant was reportedly several hundred expanded graft clones. Some patients owed their high day-60 TCRbeta diversity to surviving recipient T cells and thymic progenitors. At the one-year point after transplant, T-cell counts and TCRbeta diversity were found to come mostly from T cells that had been newly produced.

Ten or more counts support this clonotype. Antigen specificity is unknown. CDR3 length: 16 amino acids. CDR1 and CDR2 (germline): DFQATT, SNEGSKA (reference sequence). The ends lost 5 bases at V and 3 bases at J; junction bases unmatched: 12. Molecular barcoding with unique molecular identifiers was used for the TCRbeta library. TCRdb called the PCR reads again in MiXCR, with one record for every CDR3 protein. The sample has about 280,000 distinct CDR3 sequences; around 10% are singletons. Sample: peripheral blood, taken 180 days after TCRalphabeta/CD19-depleted stem cell transplant. The receptor comes from a male patient aged 2 to 10 who had a stem cell transplant for chronic granulomatous disease, so the T cells may come from the graft donor. The V gene is TRBV20-1, the J gene TRBJ2-1; 8 nucleotides line up with TRBD2. The CDR3 nucleotides are TGCAGTGCTCCTGGGGTAGCGGGGTCCTTCTACAATGAGCAGTTCTTC. Amino acid sequence: CSAPGVAGSFYNEQFF.